Each of the 5 T cell receptor beta chains below was sequenced from the same sample in a study of CD4 T cells in relation to SARS-CoV-2 and coronaviruses. Before the COVID-19 pandemic, during about 2011-2019, CD4+ T cells were taken from unexposed donors. Isolation of CD4+ T cells took place after around 11 days in culture. These receptors have no known antigen. Assay: immunoSEQ multiplex PCR; the TCRdb copy retains only in-frame clones and omits some. The table includes some 20,000 clones, approximately 78% detected once. The source material was CD4+ T cells from PBMCs, cultured in vitro. The origin of the receptors is a human donor in good health.

V is TRBV9 and J is TRBJ2-2; the D gene is possibly TRBD2 (7 bases). Germline CDR1 SGDLS, CDR2 YYNGEE. V lost 5 bases to trimming and J lost 3 bases, with 14 bases between them. CDR3 length equals 15 residues. The CDR3 DNA follows: TGTGCCAGCAGGTTCGGGGGGCTTGACACCGGGGAGCTGTTTTTT. This encodes CASRFGGLDTGELFF.

This chain joins TRBV9 and TRBJ2-3; possible D gene TRBD1, 5 bases. The CDR3 is 15 residues long. Germline CDR1 and CDR2: SGDLS and YYNGEE. Trimming removed 0 bases from V and 0 bases from J, with 8 bases in between. The CDR3 DNA follows: TGTGCCAGCAGCGTAGAAGCAGGGAGCACAGATACGCAGTATTTT. Its translation is CASSVEAGSTDTQYF.

This sequence joins TRBV6-1 and TRBJ2-7; 9 bases are a match to TRBD2. The CDR3 extends over 15 amino acids. Looked up from germline, CDR1 is MNHNS and CDR2 is SASEGT. Unmatched junction bases numbered 5, after V lost 1 base and J lost 4 bases. Here the CDR3 reads CASSEGASGTYEQYF. CDR3 sequence (DNA): TGTGCCAGCAGTGAAGGGGCTAGCGGGACTTACGAGCAGTACTTC.

The chain joins TRBV7-7 to TRBJ2-7; D is perhaps TRBD2 (5 bases). Germline V CDR1 and CDR2: SSHAT, FNYEAQ (reference sequence). V dropped 8 bases and J dropped 4 bases, with 15 bases sitting between them. The CDR3 has 13 amino acids. DNA of the CDR3: TGTGCCAGCTCTCAGCAGCCGGGGTACGAGCAGTACTTC. Its protein product is CASSQQPGYEQYF.

The V and J genes are TRBV18 and TRBJ2-1; D is possibly TRBD2 (5 bases). This CDR3 contains 17 residues. Germline V CDR1 and CDR2: KGHSH, LQKENI. V dropped 0 bases and J dropped 0 bases, with 12 bases sitting between them. CDR3 protein: CASSPPMGAVSYNEQFF. The CDR3 DNA reads TGTGCCAGCTCACCACCGATGGGAGCGGTCTCCTACAATGAGCAGTTCTTC.